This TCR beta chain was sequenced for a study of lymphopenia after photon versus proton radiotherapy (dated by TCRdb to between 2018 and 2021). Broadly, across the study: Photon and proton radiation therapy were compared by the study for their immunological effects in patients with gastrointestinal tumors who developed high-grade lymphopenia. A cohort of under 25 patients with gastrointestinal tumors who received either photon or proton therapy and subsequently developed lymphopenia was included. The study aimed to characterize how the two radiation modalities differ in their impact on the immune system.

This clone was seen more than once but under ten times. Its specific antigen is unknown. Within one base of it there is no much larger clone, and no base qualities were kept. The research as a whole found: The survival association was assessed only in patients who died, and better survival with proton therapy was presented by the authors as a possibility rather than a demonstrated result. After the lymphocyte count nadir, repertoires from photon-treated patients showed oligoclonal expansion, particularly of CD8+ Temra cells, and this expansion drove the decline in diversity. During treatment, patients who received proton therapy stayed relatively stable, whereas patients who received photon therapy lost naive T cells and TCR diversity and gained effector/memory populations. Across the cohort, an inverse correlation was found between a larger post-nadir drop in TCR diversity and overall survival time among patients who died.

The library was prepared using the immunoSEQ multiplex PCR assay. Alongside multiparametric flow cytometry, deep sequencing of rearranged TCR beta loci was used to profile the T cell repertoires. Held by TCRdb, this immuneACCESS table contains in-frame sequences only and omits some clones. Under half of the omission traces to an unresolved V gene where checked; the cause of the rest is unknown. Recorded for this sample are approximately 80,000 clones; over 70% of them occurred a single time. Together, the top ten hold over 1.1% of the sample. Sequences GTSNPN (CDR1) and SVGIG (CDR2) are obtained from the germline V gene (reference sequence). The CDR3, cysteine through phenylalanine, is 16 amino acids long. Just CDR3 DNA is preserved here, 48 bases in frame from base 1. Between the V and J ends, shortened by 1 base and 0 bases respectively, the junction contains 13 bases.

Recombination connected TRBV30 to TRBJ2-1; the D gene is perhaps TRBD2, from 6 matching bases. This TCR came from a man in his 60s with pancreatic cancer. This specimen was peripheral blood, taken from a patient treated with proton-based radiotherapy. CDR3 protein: CAWSEGLPYSYNEQFF. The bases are TGTGCCTGGAGTGAGGGACTCCCCTACTCCTACAATGAGCAGTTCTTC. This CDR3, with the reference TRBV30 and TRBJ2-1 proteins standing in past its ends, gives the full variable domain SQTIHQWPATLVQPVGSPLSLECTVEGTSNPNLYWYRQAAGRGLQLLFYSVGIGQISSEVPQNLSASRPQDRQFILSSKKLLLSDSGFYLCAWSEGLPYSYNEQFFGPGTRLTVL.